Presented here are 18 T cell receptor beta chains from one specimen sequenced in a study of blood T cell repertoires in COVID-19. Profiling relied on immunoSEQ multiplex PCR, and the TCRdb table lists in-frame clones only, not all of them. Found here are a few hundred thousand clones, about 90% of them singletons; the top ten hold 0.8% to 1%. Input material: peripheral blood. The origin of the receptors is a man aged 18 to 35 with COVID-19, enrolled during active disease.

V gene TRBV24-1 combines with J gene TRBJ2-3; perhaps TRBD1 as D (6 bases). Trimming pared 1 base from V and 2 bases from J, leaving 9 bases between. The CDR3 loop spans 15 amino acids. Germline CDR1 KGHDR, CDR2 SFDVKD. CDR3 region: CATSDLQGITDTQYF. The CDR3 DNA follows: TGTGCCACCAGTGATTTACAGGGAATCACAGATACGCAGTATTTT.

A remark on this clone: Other DNA sequences in this specimen translate into the identical CDR3. The chain links TRBV19 to TRBJ1-1; D is unclear. V was trimmed by 2 bases and J by 0 bases, leaving 4 bases between them. Germline V CDR1 and CDR2: LNHDA, SQIVND (reference sequence). The CDR3 is 13 residues long. This chain's CDR3 is CASSISLNTEAFF. The CDR3, as DNA: TGTGCCAGTAGTATAAGCCTGAACACTGAAGCTTTCTTT.

The chain joins TRBV7-2 to TRBJ2-7, with D unclear. Trimming left V 5 bases short and J 6 bases short, with 14 bases between. This CDR3 has 13 residues. The germline V gene has CDR1 SGHTA and CDR2 FQGNSA. CDR3 nucleotide sequence: TGTGCCAGCAGCCGGAACATCGGGTCCGAGCAGTACTTC. It codes for CASSRNIGSEQYF.

V gene TRBV2 combines with J gene TRBJ2-7, with 12 bases matching TRBD2. The germline V gene encodes CDR1 SNHLY and CDR2 FYNNEI. Trimming cost V 6 bases and J 3 bases; bases outside gene matches: 9. The CDR3 is 16 amino acids. The DNA for the CDR3 is TGTGCCAGCAGCGCTCGACTAGCGGGAGTCAACTACGAGCAGTACTTC. Residues: CASSARLAGVNYEQYF. The variable domain in full, with the rest retrieved from reference TRBV2 and TRBJ2-7, is EPEVTQTPSHQVTQMGQEVILRCVPISNHLYFYWYRQILGQKVEFLVSFYNNEISEKSEIFDDQFSVERPDGSNFTLKIRSTKLEDSAMYFCASSARLAGVNYEQYFGPGTRLTVT.

The J gene is TRBJ2-7, the V gene TRBV6-5; 9 bases align to TRBD1. Germline V gene data show CDR1 as MNHEY and CDR2 as SVGAGI. The CDR3 runs 14 residues. V shed 5 bases, J shed 2 bases, and the junction held 4 bases outside the gene matches. In nucleotides, the CDR3 is TGTGCCAGCAGTAGGGGACAGGGCGCCTACGAGCAGTACTTC. It is translated as CASSRGQGAYEQYF.

CDR3 region: CASSFRLAGGPETQYF. DNA for the CDR3: TGTGCCAGCAGTTTCCGACTAGCGGGGGGGCCAGAGACCCAGTACTTC. The chain uses TRBV27 and TRBJ2-5; the match to TRBD2 covers 14 bases. Germline V gene data show CDR1 as MNHEY and CDR2 as SMNVEV (reference sequence). After removal of 3 bases from V and 4 bases from J, the junction contained 4 bases not matched to a gene. The CDR3 is 16 residues long.

The genes are TRBV6-2 or TRBV6-3 and TRBJ2-3; TRBD2 aligns across 8 bases. Germline lookup yields CDR1 MNHEY and CDR2 SVGEGT. Unmatched junction bases numbered 9, after V lost 5 bases and J lost 8 bases. The CDR3 extends over 14 amino acids. CDR3 DNA: TGTGCCAGCAGTGCGGGGGGCGAACAGATTACGCAGTATTTT. It codes for CASSAGGEQITQYF.

J is TRBJ2-1 and V is TRBV7-8; maybe TRBD2 (6 bases). The CDR3 sequence is 14 residues long. Germline V gives CDR1 SGHVS, CDR2 FQNEAQ. V was shortened by 4 bases and J by 3 bases, with 10 bases between the two germline ends. CDR3 nucleotides: TGTGCCAGCAGCTCCGGGAGTCTCTACAATGAGCAGTTCTTC. Protein product: CASSSGSLYNEQFF.

V and J are TRBV27 and TRBJ2-5, with 9 positions matching TRBD1. CDR3 size: 14 residues. The J segment lost 5 bases and the V segment lost 4 bases, leaving 5 bases of the junction unmatched. The germline V gene has CDR1 MNHEY and CDR2 SMNVEV (reference sequence). CDR3: CASSSQGARETQYF. CDR3 bases: TGTGCCAGCAGTTCACAGGGGGCTCGGGAGACCCAGTACTTC.

V is TRBV25-1 and J is TRBJ1-1; no definite D call. With 3 bases removed from V and 0 bases from J, the gap between germline ends came to 17 bases. This CDR3 has 17 amino acids. Germline V gene lookup returns CDR1 MGHDK and CDR2 SYGVNS. The CDR3 loop reads CASSDSLDNPMNTEAFF. The CDR3 DNA sequence: TGTGCCAGCAGTGATAGCTTGGATAACCCTATGAACACTGAAGCTTTCTTT.

The chain couples TRBV6-5 to TRBJ1-5; the match to TRBD1 covers 8 bases. This CDR3 has 13 residues. Germline CDR1 reads MNHEY; CDR2 reads SVGAGI. V lost 8 bases, J lost 6 bases, and 6 bases stayed unmatched. The CDR3 coding sequence is TGTGCCAGCGGGGACAGGAGAGGTCAGCCCCAGCATTTT. It translates to CASGDRRGQPQHF.

The chain links TRBV7-9 to TRBJ2-3, with TRBD1 matching 7 bases. CDR1 is SEHNR and CDR2 is FQNEAQ in the germline V gene (reference sequence). The CDR3 totals 16 residues. Trimming took 4 bases from V and 1 from J; bases not matched to a gene: 8. The CDR3 spells CASSSTGTERTDTQYF. The CDR3 DNA sequence: TGTGCCAGCAGCTCTACCGGGACAGAGCGCACAGATACGCAGTATTTT.

CDR3 DNA: TGTGCCAGCAGTGACGGGCGGGGGGACACAGATACGCAGTATTTT. Encoded protein: CASSDGRGDTDTQYF. The chain employs TRBV6-4 and TRBJ2-3; TRBD2 aligns across 8 bases. This CDR3 region has 15 residues. CDR1 is MRHNA and CDR2 is SNTAGT in the germline V gene. Trimming at V came to 2 bases and at J to 2 bases, leaving 3 bases not matched to a gene.

The chain is built from TRBV11-2 and TRBJ2-3, with 11 bases identical to TRBD2. Germline CDR1 is SGHAT and CDR2 is FQNNGV. Trimming took 4 bases from V and 3 from J; bases not matched to a gene: 3. The CDR3 runs to 15 residues. CDR3 residues: CASSSTSGITDTQYF. In DNA form, the CDR3 reads TGTGCCAGCAGCTCGACTAGCGGGATTACAGATACGCAGTATTTT.

The rearrangement joins TRBV10-1 to TRBJ2-2; 7 bases fit TRBD2. The CDR3 sequence is 17 residues long. The J segment lost 0 bases and the V segment lost 3 bases, leaving 7 bases of the junction unmatched. Germline CDR1 reads WNHNN; CDR2 reads SYGVQD (reference sequence). The CDR3 coding sequence is TGCGCCAGCAGTGATTCGGTCGGGAGGTCGAACACCGGGGAGCTGTTTTTT. Translated, it gives CASSDSVGRSNTGELFF.

This chain joins TRBV4-2 and TRBJ1-6; 7 nucleotides agree with TRBD1. Germline V gene data show CDR1 as LGHNA and CDR2 as YNFKEQ. V dropped 1 base and J dropped 7; count of bases not matched to a gene: 1. The CDR3 is 14 amino acids. Here the CDR3 reads CASSQGTGNSPLHF. In DNA, the CDR3 is TGTGCCAGCAGCCAAGGGACAGGAAATTCACCCCTCCACTTT.

The rearrangement joins TRBV29-1 to TRBJ1-1, with D perhaps matching TRBD1 (5 bases). CDR3 length: 13 amino acids. V was clipped by 2 bases and J by 4 bases, with 11 bases between them. Germline-derived CDR1 and CDR2 are SQVTM and ANQGSEA. This CDR3 reads CSVERGSITEAFF. The CDR3 nucleotides are TGCAGCGTTGAAAGGGGCAGTATCACTGAAGCTTTCTTT.

This rearrangement joins TRBV11-3 to TRBJ2-7; perhaps TRBD2 as D (5 bases). This CDR3 is 16 amino acids long. V gave up 0 bases and J gave up 2 bases, with 14 bases separating them. The germline V gene encodes CDR1 SGHNT and CDR2 YENEEA. DNA for the CDR3: TGTGCCAGCAGCTTAGATACTGGGAGCGTAGCCTACGAGCAGTACTTC. Its translation: CASSLDTGSVAYEQYF. Full variable domain (missing parts from reference TRBV11-3 and TRBJ2-7): EAGVVQSPRYKIIEKKQPVAFWCNPISGHNTLYWYLQNLGQGPELLIRYENEEAVDDSQLPKDRFSAERLKGVDSTLKIQPAELGDSAVYLCASSLDTGSVAYEQYFGPGTRLTVT.